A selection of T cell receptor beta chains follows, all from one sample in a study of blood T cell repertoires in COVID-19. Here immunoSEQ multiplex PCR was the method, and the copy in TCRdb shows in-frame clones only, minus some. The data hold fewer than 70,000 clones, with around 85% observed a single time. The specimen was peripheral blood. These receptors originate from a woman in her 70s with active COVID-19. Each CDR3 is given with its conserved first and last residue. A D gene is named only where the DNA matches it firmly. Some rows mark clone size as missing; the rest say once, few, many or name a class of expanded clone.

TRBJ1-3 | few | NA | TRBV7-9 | TGTGCCAGCAGGATTACCTACTCTGGAAACACCATATATTTT | CASRITYSGNTIYF
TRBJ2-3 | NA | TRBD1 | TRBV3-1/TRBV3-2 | TGTGCCAGCAGCCATGCCGGGACAGGGCTCACAGATACGCAGTATTTT | CASSHAGTGLTDTQYF
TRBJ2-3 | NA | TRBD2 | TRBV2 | TGTGCCAGCAGTCCCCAGGGACTAGCGGGAGTGGGAGATACGCAGTATTTT | CASSPQGLAGVGDTQYF
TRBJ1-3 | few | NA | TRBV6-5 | TGTGCCAGCAGTAGGGACACAAGCTCTGGAAACACCATATATTTT | CASSRDTSSGNTIYF
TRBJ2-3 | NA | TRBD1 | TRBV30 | TGTGCCTGGGTCCGGGACAGGGGAGTAACAGATACGCAGTATTTT | CAWVRDRGVTDTQYF
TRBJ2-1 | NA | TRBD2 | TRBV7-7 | TGTGCCAGCAGCTCTGTATCTAGCGGCTACAATGAGCAGTTCTTC | CASSSVSSGYNEQFF
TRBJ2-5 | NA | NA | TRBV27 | TGTGCCAGCAGTTACTCAGGGTACCAAGAGACCCAGTACTTC | CASSYSGYQETQYF
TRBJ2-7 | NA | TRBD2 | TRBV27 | TGTGCCAGCAGTTGGCTGAGCGGGAGGCCTACCTACGAGCAGTACTTC | CASSWLSGRPTYEQYF
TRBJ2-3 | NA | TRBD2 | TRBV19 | TGTGCCAGTACCCTAGGACTAGCGGGGGGCCTAGATACGCAGTATTTT | CASTLGLAGGLDTQYF
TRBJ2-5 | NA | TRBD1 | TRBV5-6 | TGTGCCAGCAAGTTCCGGGACAGGGGGGAAGAGACCCAGTACTTC | CASKFRDRGEETQYF
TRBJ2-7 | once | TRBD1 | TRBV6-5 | TGTGCCAGCAGTTACTCCCGGGACAGAGCCTACGAGCAGTACTTC | CASSYSRDRAYEQYF
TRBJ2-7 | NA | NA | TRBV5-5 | TGTGCCAGCAGCTTGGCCGACAGCACCTACGAGCAGTACTTC | CASSLADSTYEQYF
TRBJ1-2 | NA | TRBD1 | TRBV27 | TGTGCCAGCAGTCCAGGGGGCTTCTCTGGCTACACCTTC | CASSPGGFSGYTF
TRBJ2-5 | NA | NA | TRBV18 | TGTGCCAGCTCACCACCCAGGAGGGCAGGCCAAGAGACCCAGTACTTC | CASSPPRRAGQETQYF
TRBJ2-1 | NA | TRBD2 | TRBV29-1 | TGCAGCGTTGTAGTTAGCGGGAGGGCCGTTTATGAGCAGTTCTTC | CSVVVSGRAVYEQFF
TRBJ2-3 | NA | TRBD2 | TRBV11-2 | TGTGCCAGCAGATTAGCGGGAGGGCCGACTACGCAGTATTTT | CASRLAGGPTTQYF
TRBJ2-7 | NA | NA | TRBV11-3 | TGTGCCAGCAGCGAGGGGGGGAGCGAGCAGTACTTC | CASSEGGSEQYF
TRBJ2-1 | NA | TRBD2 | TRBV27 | TGTGCCAGCAGTTTACCCCCTACTAGCGGGGAGTACAATGAGCAGTTCTTC | CASSLPPTSGEYNEQFF
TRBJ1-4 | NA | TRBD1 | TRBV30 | TGTGCCTGGGATCGGGGACAGCTTAATGAAAAACTGTTTTTT | CAWDRGQLNEKLFF
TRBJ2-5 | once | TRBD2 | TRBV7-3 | TGTGCCAGCAGCACCGGGACTAGCAAGGAGACCCAGTACTTC | CASSTGTSKETQYF
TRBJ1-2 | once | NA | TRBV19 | TGTGCCAGTAGTCACTCAGGGTACTATGGCTACACCTTC | CASSHSGYYGYTF
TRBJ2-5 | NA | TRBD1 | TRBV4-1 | TGCGCCAGCAGCCCATACCCACAGGGGGAAGAGACCCAGTACTTC | CASSPYPQGEETQYF
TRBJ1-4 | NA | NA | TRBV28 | TGTGCCAGCAGTTTACTCCGAGTTTCAACTAATGAAAAACTGTTTTTT | CASSLLRVSTNEKLFF
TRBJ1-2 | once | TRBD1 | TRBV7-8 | TGTGCCAGCAGTCCACTGAGGGGGCGCGGCTATGGCTACACCTTC | CASSPLRGRGYGYTF
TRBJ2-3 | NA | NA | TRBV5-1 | TGCGCCAGCAGCCTCGGACTGCCAGATACGCAGTATTTT | CASSLGLPDTQYF
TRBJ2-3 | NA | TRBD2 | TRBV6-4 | TGTGCCAGCAGTGACTCGGCTAGCGGGAGGGCCACAGATACGCAGTATTTT | CASSDSASGRATDTQYF
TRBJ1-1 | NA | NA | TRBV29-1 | TGCAGCGTTTCCGACAACTCTGAAGCTTTCTTT | CSVSDNSEAFF
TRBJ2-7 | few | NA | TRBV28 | TGTGCCAGCAGGCCGGGACACGGATCCTCCTACGAGCAGTACTTC | CASRPGHGSSYEQYF
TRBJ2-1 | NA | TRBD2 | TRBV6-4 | TGTGCCAGCAGCGCGGGACTAGCGGGAGTCTATGAGCAGTTCTTC | CASSAGLAGVYEQFF
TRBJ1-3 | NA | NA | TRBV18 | TGTGCCAGCTCACCACTACTATCACTACAAGGTCCAGCTGGAAACACCATATATTTT | CASSPLLSLQGPAGNTIYF
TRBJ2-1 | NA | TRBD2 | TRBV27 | TGTGCCAGCAGTGTTCAGACTAGCGGCTCCTACAATGAGCAGTTCTTC | CASSVQTSGSYNEQFF
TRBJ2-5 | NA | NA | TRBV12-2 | TGTGCAAGTCGCTTAGTAGGTTACACTAGCGGAAAGAGGTGGGAGACCCAGTACTTC | CASRLVGYTSGKRWETQYF